Many counts were recorded for the clone carrying this T cell receptor (beta chain). These data belong to a study of early T cells in non-severe SARS-CoV-2 infection. TCRdb reanalysed the 5' RACE reads using MiXCR and keeps one entry per CDR3 protein. This sample has 28,000 or so distinct CDR3 sequences, with approximately 6.3% found just once. The CDR3 runs to 15 residues. V shed 1 base, J shed 6 bases, and the junction held 7 bases outside the gene matches. CDR1 is SEHNR, CDR2 FQNEAQ, per germline (reference sequence). The TCR was taken from an adult who was a healthcare worker with PCR-confirmed SARS-CoV-2 infection or an uninfected control (not recorded which). Source material: whole blood. The chain carries TRBV7-9 and TRBJ1-2; 8 bases are a match to TRBD1. CDR3 coding DNA: TGTGCCAGCAGCTTAGGCGACAGGGGAGGTGATGGCTACACCTTC. Residues: CASSLGDRGGDGYTF.